This T cell receptor (beta chain) was sequenced for a study of T cells in women clearing cervical HPV infection. As for the study in general: HLA type stays a possible confounder, typing being limited. General study findings and limits: Richness plus V gene abundances separated cases from controls with AUC 0.65 to 0.85. TRBV6-7 relative abundance averaged 0.11% in cases and 0.15% to 0.2% in controls.

Produced via immunoSEQ multiplex PCR; TCRdb's table is partial and in-frame only. The listing records more than 20,000 clones. V lost 3 bases and J lost 9; bases outside the gene matches: 9. The CDR3 is 16 amino acids. Germline CDR1 SGHDN, CDR2 FVKESK. Turning to this clone: No antigen is known for it. Read coverage stops 3 residues before the CDR3 terminus; the germline J gene supplies the remainder.

This sequence originates from a woman between 18 and 70 years old with a cervical HPV16 infection that either progressed to CIN3+ or cleared (not recorded which). The gene calls are TRBV14 and TRBJ2-1, with 12 positions matching TRBD1. The source material was blood buffy coat. CDR3 sequence: CASSHDPGTGGSEQFF. CDR3 DNA (partial): TGTGCCAGCAGCCATGACCCCGGGACAGGGGGCAGTGAG. The entire variable domain, with the rest obtained from reference TRBV14 and TRBJ2-1, is as follows: EAGVTQFPSHSVIEKGQTVTLRCDPISGHDNLYWYRRVMGKEIKFLLHFVKESKQDESGMPNNRFLAERTGGTYSTLKVQPAELEDSGVYFCASSHDPGTGGSEQFFGPGTRLTVL.